What follows are 10 T cell receptor beta chains derived from one specimen sequenced in a study of a mutant IDH1 vaccine in newly diagnosed glioma. TCRdb keeps only in-frame clones here, not all; method: immunoSEQ multiplex PCR. Seen here are some 60,000 clones, under 85% observed once, and the top ten hold 3.6%. These receptors have no known antigen. Time point here: week 11, during vaccination. Topical imiquimod was applied with each vaccine dose, which held 300 ug of mutant IDH1 20-mer peptide. This specimen consisted of PBMCs, obtained from a glioma patient whose treatment included an IDH1 peptide vaccine. The source is a young man with glioma.

The rearrangement links TRBV12-5 to TRBJ2-5; D unresolved. Trimming took off 7 bases at V and 3 bases at J, with 18 bases between the two ends. CDR3 length: 15 amino acids. Per germline, CDR1 LGHNT and CDR2 FRNRAP. CDR3 DNA: TGTGCTAGTGCCTTCAGAGACGGACGGAAAGAGACCCAGTACTTC. Translation gives CASAFRDGRKETQYF.

This sequence joins TRBV5-4 and TRBJ2-7; 7 nucleotides match TRBD1. With V trimmed by 4 bases and J by 0 bases, 7 bases remained unmatched. This CDR3 spans 15 amino acids. Germline-derived CDR1 and CDR2 are SGHNT and YYREEE (reference sequence). CDR3 in amino acids: CASSPGQDSSYEQYF. In nucleotides, the CDR3 is TGTGCCAGCAGCCCCGGACAGGATAGCTCCTACGAGCAGTACTTC. Filled out from reference TRBV5-4 and TRBJ2-7, the complete variable domain reads ETGVTQSPTHLIKTRGQQVTLRCSSQSGHNTVSWYQQALGQGPQFIFQYYREEENGRGNFPPRFSGLQFPNYSSELNVNALELDDSALYLCASSPGQDSSYEQYFGPGTRLTVT.

The chain joins TRBV27 to TRBJ1-3, with D tentatively TRBD1 (5 bases). From germline, CDR1 is MNHEY and CDR2 SMNVEV (reference sequence). Trimming stripped 5 bases from V and 2 bases from J, with 10 bases between. The CDR3 has 14 residues. The CDR3 here is CASSHKTAGNTIYF. The CDR3 DNA follows: TGTGCCAGCAGTCATAAGACAGCTGGAAACACCATATATTTT.

This chain uses TRBV7-2 with TRBJ2-3; D is uncertain. Germline-derived CDR1 and CDR2 are SGHTA and FQGNSA. The CDR3 has 15 amino acids. V lost 1 base to trimming and J lost 0 bases, with 8 bases between them. This CDR3 reads CASSLEARSTDTQYF. CDR3 DNA: TGTGCCAGCAGCTTAGAGGCACGAAGCACAGATACGCAGTATTTT.

V is TRBV28 and J is TRBJ2-3, with D possibly matching TRBD2 (6 bases). CDR1 is MDHEN and CDR2 is SYDVKM in the germline V gene. The CDR3 has 15 amino acids. Trimming left V 3 bases short and J 1 base short, with 11 bases between. This chain's CDR3 is CASSLDYPGTDTQYF. CDR3 DNA: TGTGCCAGCAGTTTGGACTACCCGGGCACAGATACGCAGTATTTT.

This clone was counted only a few times. The genes are TRBV7-2 and TRBJ1-1; D is undetermined. Deletions cut 8 bases from V and 5 bases from J, with 15 bases between. Looked up from germline, CDR1 is SGHTA and CDR2 is FQGNSA. The CDR3 contains 13 residues. This CDR3 reads CASFARTGTEAFF. The DNA for the CDR3 is TGTGCCAGCTTTGCCCGGACGGGGACTGAAGCTTTCTTT.

The V and J genes are TRBV9 and TRBJ2-1, with D possibly TRBD2 on 7 matching bases. The CDR3 has 15 residues. CDR1 SGDLS and CDR2 YYNGEE come from the germline V gene. The V end lost 4 bases, the J end lost 7 bases, and 18 bases lay between the germline ends. CDR3 nucleotides: TGTGCCAGCAGCCCCGGAGGGGGGGGTTATAATGAGCAGTTCTTC. This sequence encodes CASSPGGGGYNEQFF.

This sequence joins TRBV6-6 and TRBJ2-5, with D possibly TRBD1 on 6 matching bases. Judging by the DNA end, TRBJ2-7 fits better; the J call may be wrong. Looked up from germline, CDR1 is MNHNY and CDR2 is SVGAGI (reference sequence). This CDR3 has 12 residues. This CDR3 reads CASRRTGTEQYF. CDR3 sequence (DNA): TGTGCCAGCAGACGTACAGGGACCGAGCAGTACTTC.

This chain joins TRBV23-1 and TRBJ2-5; D tentatively fits TRBD1 or TRBD2 (5 bases each). TRBV23-1 falls under the ORF class, with uncertain function. The CDR3 is made up of 13 amino acids. V gave up 5 bases and J gave up 4 bases, with 11 bases separating them. CDR3 sequence (DNA): TGCGCCAGCAGTTGGGGGAGAGGAGAGACCCAGTACTTC. It encodes CASSWGRGETQYF.

The CDR3 coding sequence is TGTGCCAGCAGCTTGGGGCTTAGCGGGAGGAGGGGCTACGAGCAGTACTTC. Protein product: CASSLGLSGRRGYEQYF. The chain carries TRBV5-6 and TRBJ2-7, with TRBD2 identical over 10 bases. The CDR3 is 17 residues long. CDR1 and CDR2 (germline): SGHDT, YYEEEE. With V trimmed by 0 bases and J by 3 bases, 9 bases remained unmatched. Together with reference TRBV5-6 and TRBJ2-7, the CDR3 gives the full variable domain: DAGVTQSPTHLIKTRGQQVTLRCSPKSGHDTVSWYQQALGQGPQFIFQYYEEEERQRGNFPDRFSGHQFPNYSSELNVNALLLGDSALYLCASSLGLSGRRGYEQYFGPGTRLTVT.